The 5 T cell receptor beta chains below all came from one sample that was sequenced in a study of blood T cell repertoires in COVID-19. Sequenced by immunoSEQ multiplex PCR; TCRdb stores in-frame clones only, minus some. The sample has more than 200,000 clones; 84% are singletons. The sample taken for sequencing was peripheral blood. The receptors derive from a man in his sixties with acute or convalescent COVID-19.

The genes are TRBV19 and TRBJ2-1, with TRBD2 matching over 7 bases. CDR1 is LNHDA and CDR2 is SQIVND in the germline V gene (reference sequence). The V gene end was trimmed by 6 bases and the J gene end by 4 bases; junction bases not matched to a gene: 6. The CDR3 extends over 14 amino acids. The DNA for the CDR3 is TGTGCCAGTAGAGTGGGCGGGGGTTACAATGAGCAGTTCTTC. This gives the protein CASRVGGGYNEQFF.

V gene TRBV5-1 combines with J gene TRBJ2-5; the match to TRBD1 covers 7 bases. V shed 0 bases and J 3 bases; nucleotides not matched to a gene: 2. Germline V gene sequence: CDR1 SGHRS, CDR2 YFSETQ. CDR3 length: 14 amino acids. In DNA form, the CDR3 reads TGCGCCAGCAGCTTGGAGGGGGCCAAAGAGACCCAGTACTTC. The encoded protein is CASSLEGAKETQYF.

The J gene is TRBJ1-4, the V gene TRBV19; D call uncertain. The CDR3 contains 15 residues. V gave up 3 bases and J gave up 2 bases, with 10 bases separating them. Germline CDR1 LNHDA, CDR2 SQIVND (reference sequence). As DNA, the CDR3 is TGTGCCAGTAGTATGGCCATAGCGACTAATGAAAAACTGTTTTTT. It translates to CASSMAIATNEKLFF.

This chain uses TRBV18 with TRBJ2-7; 11 bases align to TRBD2. V lost 6 bases to trimming and J lost 2 bases; unmatched junction nucleotides: 6. The CDR3 spans 15 residues. Germline V CDR1 and CDR2: KGHSH, LQKENI. The CDR3 reads CASSQIAGGTYEQYF. As DNA, the CDR3 is TGTGCCAGCTCCCAAATAGCGGGGGGGACCTACGAGCAGTACTTC.

The CDR3 DNA sequence: TGTGCCAGCAGTTTATCTATTAACAATGAGCAGTTCTTC. As protein: CASSLSINNEQFF. This sequence joins TRBV28 and TRBJ2-1; D is unclear. Germline V CDR1 and CDR2: MDHEN, SYDVKM. Trimming left V 1 base short and J 5 bases short, with 6 bases between. The CDR3 loop spans 13 amino acids.